One TCR beta chain is described in this entry. Profiled with immunoSEQ multiplex PCR; TCRdb holds only in-frame clones, not every one. The data show roughly 34,000 clones, more than 85% seen once. This CDR3 is 15 amino acids long. V was pared by 4 bases and J by 7 bases, with 12 bases of the junction left unmatched. CDR1 and CDR2 from the germline V gene are SGHRS and YFSETQ. This entry is derived from a study of neoadjuvant nivolumab and ipilimumab in lung cancer. This TCR was recovered from an adult with non-small cell lung cancer. The gene calls are TRBV5-1 and TRBJ2-5, with 8 bases lining up with TRBD1. Sequencing was performed on peripheral blood, taken after neoadjuvant nivolumab, alone or with ipilimumab, at or shortly before surgery. Written as DNA, the CDR3 is TGCGCCAGCAGCATCTCGTCAGGGGGCGGTGGGACCCAGTACTTC. Its translation: CASSISSGGGGTQYF.